One sample yielded the 20 T cell receptor beta chains listed below, sequenced in a study of T cells after yellow fever vaccination. TCRdb re-derived calls from the 5' RACE reads in MiXCR, one entry per CDR3 protein. This table holds some 500,000 distinct CDR3 sequences, approximately 13% found once. Material: PBMCs, obtained on the day of the yellow fever booster vaccination. These receptors all come from a man aged 25-45 years who received the YFV17D yellow fever vaccine.

There are a few counts of this clonotype. The chain links TRBV11-2 to TRBJ2-7, with 13 bases lining up with TRBD2. Looked up from germline, CDR1 is SGHAT and CDR2 is FQNNGV. V shed 0 bases and J 1 base; nucleotides not matched to a gene: 3. This CDR3 contains 17 residues. The chain's CDR3 is CASSLEGTSGISYEQYF. The CDR3 nucleotides read TGTGCCAGCAGCTTAGAGGGGACTAGCGGGATTTCCTACGAGCAGTACTTC.

Written as DNA, the CDR3 is TGTGCCACCAGCAGAGTAGGACAGGGGCGTGGCGAGCAGTACTTC. Protein sequence: CATSRVGQGRGEQYF. This chain connects TRBV15 to TRBJ2-7, with TRBD1 matching over 9 bases. Germline CDR1 LNHNV, CDR2 YYDKDF (reference sequence). The ends lost 1 base at V and 6 bases at J; junction bases unmatched: 7. CDR3 length: 15 residues.

This chain joins TRBV12-3 or TRBV12-4 and TRBJ2-1, with a tentative D call TRBD2 (5 bases). V gave up 3 bases and J gave up 3 bases, with 12 bases separating them. The CDR3 contains 15 residues. Here the CDR3 DNA reads TGTGCCAGCAGTTTGGACTCCACCGTCTACAATGAGCAGTTCTTC. Translation gives CASSLDSTVYNEQFF.

This clonotype was seen only a few times. This chain connects TRBV5-1 to TRBJ1-4; 8 bases map to TRBD1. Losses at the gene ends were 0 bases for V and 8 bases for J; bases not matched to a gene: 6. Germline V gene data show CDR1 as SGHRS and CDR2 as YFSETQ. The CDR3 runs to 15 residues. The CDR3 region has the DNA TGCGCCAGCAGCTTGGCCCGGACAGGGCCAGAAAAACTGTTTTTT. Protein: CASSLARTGPEKLFF. Variable domain in full (rest from reference TRBV5-1 and TRBJ1-4): KAGVTQTPRYLIKTRGQQVTLSCSPISGHRSVSWYQQTPGQGLQFLFEYFSETQRNKGNFPGRFSGRQFSNSRSEMNVSTLELGDSALYLCASSLARTGPEKLFFGSGTQLSVL.

The chain employs TRBV12-3 or TRBV12-4 and TRBJ2-1, with TRBD2 as a possible D gene (6 bases). This CDR3 is 13 amino acids long. V lost 6 bases and J 2 bases, leaving 8 bases between the germline ends. The DNA for the CDR3 is TGTGCCAGCAGGGGGGGACCCTACAATGAGCAGTTCTTC. Its translation is CASRGGPYNEQFF.

This clonotype was counted only a few times. This chain uses TRBV10-2 with TRBJ2-7; 9 nucleotides match TRBD1. V shed 3 bases and J 7 bases; nucleotides not matched to a gene: 7. CDR1 is WSHSY, CDR2 SAAADI, per germline. CDR3 length: 14 residues. This chain's CDR3 is CASSDLQGAREQYF. The CDR3 bases are TGCGCCAGCAGTGATCTACAGGGGGCGAGGGAGCAGTACTTC.

This clonotype was detected a few times. The chain uses TRBV28 and TRBJ2-7; 10 nucleotides align to TRBD1. The length of the CDR3 is 15 residues. The germline V gene has CDR1 MDHEN and CDR2 SYDVKM. Trimming cost V 6 bases and J 2 bases; bases outside gene matches: 7. This CDR3 reads CASRESGTGAYEQYF. The CDR3 bases are TGTGCCAGCAGAGAGTCCGGGACAGGGGCCTACGAGCAGTACTTC. Looking up the rest from reference TRBV28 and TRBJ2-7 gives the full variable domain: DVKVTQSSRYLVKRTGEKVFLECVQDMDHENMFWYRQDPGLGLRLIYFSYDVKMKEKGDIPEGYSVSREKKERFSLILESASTNQTSMYLCASRESGTGAYEQYFGPGTRLTVT.

The rearrangement joins TRBV6-6 to TRBJ1-6, with D unclear. Germline CDR1 MNHNY, CDR2 SVGAGI (reference sequence). V shed 6 bases and J shed 5 bases, with 11 bases lying between them. This CDR3 has 14 residues. CDR3 nucleotides: TGTGCCAGCAGAACGGCAGGAAATAATTCACCCCTCCACTTT. It translates to CASRTAGNNSPLHF.

This clonotype has just a few counts. The CDR3 here is CASSLPTGGFGNQPQHF. The CDR3 region has the DNA TGTGCCAGCAGCCTACCGACAGGGGGCTTTGGCAATCAGCCCCAGCATTTT. The chain combines TRBV5-8 with TRBJ1-5, with TRBD1 identical over 10 bases. Germline V gene data show CDR1 as SGHTS and CDR2 as YDEGEE. This CDR3 contains 17 residues. V lost 4 bases, J lost 2 bases, and 9 bases stayed unmatched.

This clonotype occurred a few times. The rearrangement links TRBV12-3 or TRBV12-4 to TRBJ2-7, with D perhaps TRBD1 or TRBD2 (5 bases each). This CDR3 has 14 amino acids. V was clipped by 3 bases and J by 2 bases, with 11 bases between them. The CDR3 coding sequence is TGTGCCAGCAGTTTCGCCGGGACCGCCTACGAGCAGTACTTC. It codes for CASSFAGTAYEQYF.

This clonotype has only a few counts. The chain joins TRBV5-1 to TRBJ1-6; a possible D gene is TRBD1 (5 bases). V was cut by 0 bases and J by 0 bases, with 10 bases left in between. Per germline, CDR1 SGHRS and CDR2 YFSETQ. This CDR3 comprises 17 residues. CDR3 in amino acids: CASSLAEGRSYNSPLHF. CDR3 DNA: TGCGCCAGCAGCTTGGCGGAGGGGCGCTCCTATAATTCACCCCTCCACTTT.

This clonotype was counted a few times. The chain combines TRBV20-1 with TRBJ1-2, with D maybe TRBD1 (6 bases). The V end lost 1 base, the J end lost 5 bases, and 8 bases lay between the germline ends. Germline CDR1 and CDR2: DFQATT and SNEGSKA (reference sequence). The CDR3 covers 12 residues. For the CDR3, the DNA is TGCAGTGCTAGAGGGCAGGGGTATGGCTACACCTTC. This sequence encodes CSARGQGYGYTF.

This clonotype has just a few counts. V usage is TRBV10-3 and J usage is TRBJ1-2; maybe TRBD1 (5 bases). CDR3 length: 15 residues. V lost 7 bases, J lost 6 bases, and 21 bases lay in between. Germline V gives CDR1 ENHRY, CDR2 SYGVKD. For the CDR3, the DNA is TGTGCCATCACCGAGGCCAGTTCGGGGGAGAATGGCTACACCTTC. Amino acid sequence: CAITEASSGENGYTF.

This chain joins TRBV23-1 and TRBJ2-5; 8 bases fit TRBD1. TRBV23-1 is an open reading frame whose function is uncertain. The junction had 10 bases not matched to a gene; V was cut back by 7 bases and J by 3 bases. CDR3 size: 15 residues. The CDR3 sequence: CASILRGRGEETQYF. In DNA form, the CDR3 reads TGCGCCAGCATCCTCAGGGGGCGAGGGGAAGAGACCCAGTACTTC.

This clonotype occurred many times. This chain connects TRBV5-6 to TRBJ1-1; tentatively, D is TRBD1 (5 bases). Trimming removed 0 bases from V and 0 bases from J, with 9 bases in between. Germline V CDR1 and CDR2: SGHDT, YYEEEE. The CDR3 length is 15 residues. CDR3 coding DNA: TGTGCCAGCAGCTTGGGGGGCAGCTTGAACACTGAAGCTTTCTTT. Amino acids: CASSLGGSLNTEAFF.

This clonotype was seen repeatedly, ten times or more. The V and J genes are TRBV7-9 and TRBJ1-1; the D is unclear. This CDR3 is 13 amino acids long. The germline V gene has CDR1 SEHNR and CDR2 FQNEAQ (reference sequence). The V gene lost 6 bases and the J gene lost 1 base, with 9 bases spanning the gap. CDR3 bases: TGTGCCAGCAGTTCTCAGGAGAACACTGAAGCTTTCTTT. This encodes CASSSQENTEAFF.

Only a few counts were recorded for this clonotype. The chain recombines TRBV18 with TRBJ2-4; 15 bases match TRBD2. J lost 8 bases, V lost 3 bases, and 14 bases had no gene match. CDR1 and CDR2 (germline): KGHSH, LQKENI. The CDR3 covers 19 residues. Here the CDR3 reads CASSPSLPTRTSGRDIQYF. The CDR3 DNA sequence: TGTGCCAGCTCACCCTCTCTTCCAACCCGGACTAGCGGGAGGGACATTCAGTACTTC.

This clonotype has just a few counts. The gene calls are TRBV7-2 and TRBJ2-3; 7 nucleotides line up with TRBD2. CDR3 length: 15 amino acids. V was clipped by 1 base and J by 5 bases; unmatched bases: 6. The V gene's germline CDR1 is SGHTA and CDR2 FQGNSA. In nucleotides, the CDR3 is TGTGCCAGCAGCTTAGTATCCAGCGGGAAAGATACGCAGTATTTT. Translating gives CASSLVSSGKDTQYF. Full variable domain (remainder filled in from reference TRBV7-2 and TRBJ2-3): GAGVSQSPSNKVTEKGKDVELRCDPISGHTALYWYRQSLGQGLEFLIYFQGNSAPDKSGLPSDRFSAERTGGSVSTLTIQRTQQEDSAVYLCASSLVSSGKDTQYFGPGTRLTVL.

This clonotype has a handful of counts. This sequence joins TRBV28 and TRBJ1-1, with TRBD1 as a possible D gene (5 bases). Germline V gene sequence: CDR1 MDHEN, CDR2 SYDVKM. The CDR3 contains 14 residues. V lost 5 bases and J 4 bases, leaving 14 bases between the germline ends. CDR3 region: CASSRGGYGTEAFF. DNA of the CDR3: TGTGCCAGCAGTCGCGGGGGATATGGCACTGAAGCTTTCTTT.

This clonotype has more than one count but fewer than ten. The chain joins TRBV9 to TRBJ2-7, with D possibly TRBD1 on 5 matching bases. There are 16 residues in the CDR3. Germline CDR1 reads SGDLS; CDR2 reads YYNGEE. The V and J ends lost 3 bases and 6 bases respectively, with 22 bases between them. CDR3 DNA: TGTGCCAGCAGCGGCTCTCCCGGAGACAGTCTCGGCGAGCAGTACTTC. The encoded protein is CASSGSPGDSLGEQYF.